One sample yielded the 23 T cell receptor beta chains listed below, sequenced in a study of human T cells and chemical hapten exposure (dated by TCRdb to 2020 to 2022). The library relied on RACE. The sample was run on a NextSeq 500. The public reads were quality trimmed at Q25 with fastp and then assembled into clones with MiXCR by TCRdb, keeping productive beta chains. CDR3 protein duplicates are merged, each entry listing the most common genes and DNA. This sample holds some 120,000 distinct CDR3 sequences; 9.5% to 13% were observed only once. Jointly, the top ten make up 1.4% of the sample. Interpreted using the paper, the time point label stands for: patch test 1, 2 weeks after DPC sensitization. This sample's treatment or condition label indicates: therapeutic diphenylcyclopropenone sensitization with weekly scalp DPC. The input for sequencing was whole blood, taken in connection with sensitization to the hapten diphenylcyclopropenone (DPC). The source of these receptors is a woman in her forties or fifties with alopecia areata. Some clones in this sample may be carry-over from other donors' samples.

This clonotype appeared a few times. The V gene is TRBV7-6, the J gene TRBJ2-5; D is ambiguous. Trimming cost V 5 bases and J 1 base, with 8 bases left between them. The CDR3 loop spans 13 amino acids. Germline loops: CDR1 SGHVS, CDR2 FNYEAQ. The DNA for the CDR3 is TGTGCCAGCAGCGAAGACACCCAAGAGACCCAGTACTTC. Amino acids: CASSEDTQETQYF.

This clonotype was recorded many times. V and J are TRBV7-2 and TRBJ2-7, with D perhaps assigned TRBD1 or TRBD2 (5 bases each). Trimming cost V 4 bases and J 3 bases, with 10 bases left between them. The germline V gene has CDR1 SGHTA and CDR2 FQGNSA. The CDR3 covers 13 residues. The CDR3 protein is CASSSGRYYEQYF. The CDR3 DNA reads as TGTGCCAGCAGCTCGGGACGGTACTACGAGCAGTACTTC.

This clonotype was seen only a few times. The chain recombines TRBV6-6 with TRBJ2-4; 10 bases are a match to TRBD2. This CDR3 has 17 amino acids. Trimming removed 5 bases from V and 0 bases from J; junction bases left unmatched: 7. Germline V gene data show CDR1 as MNHNY and CDR2 as SVGAGI (reference sequence). The CDR3 spells CASSGGTSALAKNIQYF. CDR3 nucleotide sequence: TGTGCCAGCAGTGGCGGGACTAGCGCACTAGCCAAAAACATTCAGTACTTC.

This clonotype occurred a few times. The gene calls are TRBV2 and TRBJ1-2, with D possibly matching TRBD1 (5 bases). The CDR3 covers 14 residues. The germline V and J ends were trimmed by 3 bases and 4 bases, with 12 bases remaining between them. Per the germline V gene, CDR1 is SNHLY and CDR2 is FYNNEI. DNA for the CDR3: TGTGCCAGCAGTGACCTTTCGGGACTCTATGGCTACACCTTC. As protein: CASSDLSGLYGYTF.

This clonotype was seen ten or more times. The J gene is TRBJ1-1, the V gene TRBV14, with unresolved D. Germline lookup yields CDR1 SGHDN and CDR2 FVKESK. Trimming took off 0 bases at V and 1 base at J, with 3 bases between the two ends. The CDR3 loop spans 13 amino acids. CDR3 sequence reads: CASSQDQNTEAFF. In nucleotides, the CDR3 is TGTGCCAGCAGCCAAGATCAGAACACTGAAGCTTTCTTT.

This clonotype was seen at least ten times. The CDR3 protein is CASSFPQVTNYGYTF. CDR3 nucleotide sequence: TGTGCCAGCAGCTTCCCCCAGGTCACTAACTATGGCTACACCTTC. The chain links TRBV7-2 to TRBJ1-2, with D unresolved. V lost 3 bases to trimming and J lost 0 bases, with 11 bases between them. The CDR3 loop spans 15 amino acids. Germline values: CDR1 SGHTA, CDR2 FQGNSA.

This chain connects TRBV28 to TRBJ1-1, with 10 positions matching TRBD1. This CDR3 has 15 amino acids. Trimming removed 4 bases from V and 10 bases from J; junction bases left unmatched: 12. The germline V gene has CDR1 MDHEN and CDR2 SYDVKM. The CDR3 sequence is CASSSDRGRGVGAFF. The CDR3 coding sequence is TGTGCCAGCAGTTCAGACAGGGGGCGCGGTGTTGGAGCTTTCTTT.

V usage is TRBV29-1 and J usage is TRBJ2-4, with 7 nucleotides matching TRBD1. The germline V gene encodes CDR1 SQVTM and CDR2 ANQGSEA. The V segment lost 4 bases and the J segment 0 bases; nucleotides outside the gene matches: 3. This CDR3 has 14 residues. The CDR3 bases are TGCAGCGTTGCCGAGGGGGCAGCCAAAAACATTCAGTACTTC. Protein product: CSVAEGAAKNIQYF.

The chain is built from TRBV5-1 and TRBJ2-7; 12 bases agree with TRBD2. The CDR3 consists of 17 residues. V was clipped by 4 bases and J by 3 bases; unmatched bases: 11. Germline CDR1 SGHRS, CDR2 YFSETQ. The CDR3 loop reads CASSPTERTSGIYEQYF. CDR3 nucleotide sequence: TGCGCCAGCAGCCCAACCGAACGGACTAGCGGGATCTACGAGCAGTACTTC.

The chain recombines TRBV4-1 with TRBJ1-5; no clear D. Germline V gene sequence: CDR1 MGHRA, CDR2 YSYEKL. V was pared by 1 base and J by 6 bases, with 13 bases between. This CDR3 region has 15 residues. CDR3 protein: CASSQGRFAPQPQHF. The CDR3 DNA reads as TGCGCCAGCAGCCAAGGGAGATTTGCCCCTCAGCCCCAGCATTTT.

This clonotype was counted a few times. The chain recombines TRBV10-3 with TRBJ2-5, with 8 bases aligning to TRBD2. CDR3 length: 12 residues. V shed 10 bases and J 3 bases; nucleotides not matched to a gene: 4. Germline loops: CDR1 ENHRY, CDR2 SYGVKD. The DNA of the CDR3 is TGTGCCAGCGGACTAGCAGAAGAGACCCAGTACTTC. It translates to CASGLAEETQYF.

This clonotype was detected only a few times. The chain couples TRBV7-2 to TRBJ1-1; 7 bases align to TRBD1. This CDR3 has 14 amino acids. J lost 6 bases, V lost 3 bases, and 7 bases had no gene match. In germline, CDR1 is SGHTA, CDR2 FQGNSA. In DNA, the CDR3 is TGTGCCAGCAGCTTCACAGGGGTTGGGGCTGAAGCTTTCTTT. Its protein product is CASSFTGVGAEAFF.

The sample holds a few counts of this clonotype. The chain couples TRBV10-1 to TRBJ2-1, with 7 nucleotides matching TRBD2. The CDR3 is made up of 16 amino acids. Per the germline V gene, CDR1 is WNHNN and CDR2 is SYGVQD (reference sequence). V was clipped by 6 bases and J by 0 bases; unmatched bases: 8. The CDR3 sequence is CASRDQRGDSYNEQFF. The CDR3 bases are TGCGCCAGCAGGGACCAACGGGGGGACTCCTACAATGAGCAGTTCTTC.

The chain couples TRBV9 to TRBJ2-7; D gene ambiguous. Germline CDR1 reads SGDLS; CDR2 reads YYNGEE. CDR3 size: 14 residues. Trimming left V 2 bases short and J 2 bases short, with 11 bases between. CDR3 DNA: TGTGCCAGCAGCGTCGGGCACGGCCCCTACGAGCAGTACTTC. It is translated as CASSVGHGPYEQYF.

This clonotype came up many times. The chain has TRBV7-2 and TRBJ1-4; 9 bases agree with TRBD1. With V trimmed by 5 bases and J by 8 bases, 12 bases remained unmatched. Germline V gene data show CDR1 as SGHTA and CDR2 as FQGNSA. This CDR3 comprises 16 residues. In DNA form, the CDR3 reads TGTGCCAGCAGCCGCAGTACAGGGGGCGGGCGAGAAAAACTGTTTTTT. This encodes CASSRSTGGGREKLFF. Variable domain in full (rest from reference TRBV7-2 and TRBJ1-4): GAGVSQSPSNKVTEKGKDVELRCDPISGHTALYWYRQSLGQGLEFLIYFQGNSAPDKSGLPSDRFSAERTGGSVSTLTIQRTQQEDSAVYLCASSRSTGGGREKLFFGSGTQLSVL.

The V gene is TRBV18, the J gene TRBJ1-3, with a tentative D call TRBD1 (5 bases). V lost 1 base and J lost 2, with 12 bases in between. Germline V gene lookup returns CDR1 KGHSH and CDR2 LQKENI. This CDR3 comprises 16 residues. The CDR3: CASSPREGSPGNTIYF. DNA for the CDR3: TGTGCCAGCTCACCACGTGAGGGGAGTCCTGGAAACACCATATATTTT.

The gene calls are TRBV6-4 and TRBJ2-1; D remains unclear. V lost 3 bases to trimming and J lost 11 bases, with 14 bases between them. The CDR3 contains 13 residues. CDR1 and CDR2 (germline): MRHNA, SNTAGT. CDR3 sequence (DNA): TGTGCCAGCAGTGAGTTTTCCACCGTAAAGCAGTTCTTC. The encoded protein is CASSEFSTVKQFF.

This clonotype was recorded a few times. V usage is TRBV5-1 and J usage is TRBJ2-7; maybe TRBD2 (7 bases). The CDR3 totals 15 residues. The V gene lost 4 bases and the J gene lost 6 bases, with 20 bases spanning the gap. Germline loops: CDR1 SGHRS, CDR2 YFSETQ. CDR3 in amino acids: CASSPPEGGAGEQYF. The CDR3 nucleotides read TGCGCCAGCAGCCCCCCGGAGGGGGGGGCTGGCGAGCAGTACTTC. Full variable domain (missing parts from reference TRBV5-1 and TRBJ2-7): KAGVTQTPRYLIKTRGQQVTLSCSPISGHRSVSWYQQTPGQGLQFLFEYFSETQRNKGNFPGRFSGRQFSNSRSEMNVSTLELGDSALYLCASSPPEGGAGEQYFGPGTRLTVT.

The chain combines TRBV29-1 with TRBJ2-7; D is perhaps TRBD2 (7 bases). The germline CDR1 and CDR2 sequences are SQVTM and ANQGSEA. The CDR3 contains 10 residues. V gave up 7 bases and J gave up 5 bases, with 9 bases separating them. The CDR3 coding sequence is TGCAGCGAGGGGGGGGACGAGCAGTACTTC. Translating gives CSEGGDEQYF.

In regard to this clonotype: A read error may explain this, as a much larger clone is one base away. The V call is TRBV14, the J call TRBJ1-4, with no clear D. The length of the CDR3 is 13 residues. Germline CDR1 is SGHDN and CDR2 is FVKESK. The CDR3 bases are TGTGCCAGCAGCCGTGCAACTGATGAAAAACTGTTTTTT. As protein: CASSRATDEKLFF.

This clonotype was seen more than once but under ten times. The V call is TRBV18, the J call TRBJ2-4; 7 bases are shared with TRBD2. CDR3 length: 16 residues. The V gene end was trimmed by 2 bases and the J gene end by 5 bases; junction bases not matched to a gene: 9. Germline CDR1 and CDR2: KGHSH and LQKENI. CDR3 nucleotides: TGTGCCAGCTCACCAACACTAGCGAGTGGGGAAAACATTCAGTACTTC. This gives the protein CASSPTLASGENIQYF.

This clonotype was observed at least ten times. This chain joins TRBV28 and TRBJ2-1; tentative D call: TRBD2 (5 bases). The CDR3 has 12 residues. The germline V gene encodes CDR1 MDHEN and CDR2 SYDVKM. V was shortened by 8 bases and J by 6 bases, with 11 bases between the two germline ends. The CDR3 DNA reads TGTGCCAGCGGGCTAGCCTCCAATGAGCAGTTCTTC. It yields the protein CASGLASNEQFF. Full variable domain (remainder filled in from reference TRBV28 and TRBJ2-1): DVKVTQSSRYLVKRTGEKVFLECVQDMDHENMFWYRQDPGLGLRLIYFSYDVKMKEKGDIPEGYSVSREKKERFSLILESASTNQTSMYLCASGLASNEQFFGPGTRLTVL.

This clonotype showed up many times. This chain joins TRBV5-1 and TRBJ2-5; a weak D match, TRBD1 (6 bases). Trimming left V 4 bases short and J 1 base short, with 11 bases between. The CDR3 is made up of 14 amino acids. The germline V gene has CDR1 SGHRS and CDR2 YFSETQ. The CDR3 region is CASSPGHLQETQYF. The CDR3, as DNA: TGCGCCAGCAGCCCGGGACACCTCCAAGAGACCCAGTACTTC.